This T cell receptor beta chain was documented in a study of T cell repertoires in cytomegalovirus infection. Looking at the study overall: The public TCR beta signatures pointed to both CMV infection and matching HLA type.

Notes on the study in general: HLA-C-restricted, CMV-specific TCR beta clonotypes were dominant ex vivo.

This clonotype has just a few counts. Its antigen remains unknown. A single record per CDR3 protein comes from TCRdb applying MiXCR to the reads. The sample lists about 830,000 distinct CDR3 sequences; about 31% were seen once. The CDR3 is made up of 15 amino acids. In germline, CDR1 is MNHNS, CDR2 SASEGT. Trimming stripped 6 bases from V and 5 bases from J, with 20 bases between. The V gene is TRBV6-1, the J gene TRBJ2-7; D uncertain. This sample comprised cultured CD8+ T cells from PBMCs, obtained from culture after CMV antigen stimulation. This receptor was obtained from a human donor in good health (CMV status not recorded). Some clones in this sample may be carry-over from other donors' samples. CDR3 sequence: CASRGPSPRSDEQYF. DNA of the CDR3: TGTGCCAGCAGGGGCCCGAGTCCGAGGTCCGACGAGCAGTACTTC.